These T cell receptor beta chains were read from a single sample in a study of graft-versus-host responses after intestinal transplantation. Assay: immunoSEQ multiplex PCR; the TCRdb copy retains only in-frame clones and omits some. Counted here are around 38,000 clones, less than 90% occurring once; the ten biggest clones make up 3.5%. The material was PBMCs, obtained about 160 weeks after transplant. The receptors were gathered from a human patient who received an intestinal transplant, so some T cells may come from the graft donor. The CDR3 runs from the conserved cysteine through the conserved F or W. Each record gives: J gene, D gene, clone size, V gene, CDR3 protein, CDR3 DNA. D genes are given only for firm matches. A row's size may be missing; if present it is once, few, many or a size class.

>TRBJ2-3|TRBD2|once|TRBV6-1
CASRRTSGRSDTQYF
TGTGCCAGCAGGAGGACTAGCGGGAGATCAGATACGCAGTATTTT
>TRBJ2-5|-|-|TRBV15
CATSSAFVVTETQYF
TGTGCCACCAGCAGTGCCTTTGTAGTCACCGAGACCCAGTACTTC
>TRBJ1-2|-|-|TRBV21-1
CASSKYDRDRVANYGYTF
TGTGCCAGCAGCAAATACGACCGGGACAGGGTAGCTAACTATGGCTACACCTTC
>TRBJ2-1|TRBD2|-|TRBV28
CASSRAGENNEQFF
TGTGCCAGCAGTCGAGCGGGGGAAAACAATGAGCAGTTCTTC
>TRBJ2-3|-|once|TRBV28
CASRVTRDTDTQYF
TGTGCCAGCAGGGTGACACGAGACACAGATACGCAGTATTTT
>TRBJ2-1|-|-|TRBV29-1
CSVETGGSYNEQFF
TGCAGCGTTGAGACGGGCGGGTCCTACAATGAGCAGTTCTTC
>TRBJ2-6|-|-|TRBV11-2
CASSLEGGSGANVLTF
TGTGCCAGCAGCTTAGAGGGTGGCTCTGGGGCCAACGTCCTGACTTTC
>TRBJ2-5|TRBD1|-|TRBV19
CASSIGTGYQETQYF
TGTGCCAGTAGTATTGGGACAGGGTACCAAGAGACCCAGTACTTC
>TRBJ1-6|TRBD1|-|TRBV18
CASSPPTGNSPLHF
TGTGCCAGCTCACCACCGACAGGGAATTCACCCCTCCACTTT
>TRBJ2-2|-|-|TRBV6-1
CASSESSGDTGELFF
TGTGCCAGCAGTGAGTCATCGGGGGATACCGGGGAGCTGTTTTTT
>TRBJ2-7|-|-|TRBV2
CASSEQATYEQYF
TGTGCCAGCAGTGAACAGGCAACCTACGAGCAGTACTTC
>TRBJ2-3|-|-|TRBV4-1
CASSQEMERAKADTQYF
TGCGCCAGCAGCCAAGAGATGGAGCGGGCAAAAGCAGATACGCAGTATTTT
>TRBJ2-1|TRBD2|-|TRBV9
CASSVVAGGRNEQFF
TGTGCCAGCAGCGTAGTAGCGGGAGGGCGGAATGAGCAGTTCTTC
>TRBJ1-4|TRBD1|-|TRBV4-1
CASSLQGARSNEKLFF
TGCGCCAGCAGCCTCCAGGGGGCGCGTTCTAATGAAAAACTGTTTTTT
>TRBJ1-3|-|-|TRBV7-6
CASSLAGSAGNTIYF
TGTGCCAGCAGCTTAGCCGGGAGCGCTGGAAACACCATATATTTT
>TRBJ1-3|-|-|TRBV18
CASSPSAPSGNTIYF
TGTGCCAGCTCACCTTCGGCACCTTCTGGAAACACCATATATTTT
>TRBJ1-6|-|-|TRBV6-5
CASSPWGDTNSPLHF
TGTGCCAGCAGTCCCTGGGGCGATACGAATTCACCCCTCCACTTT
>TRBJ2-3|TRBD1|-|TRBV5-4
CASSFRGQGDYTQYF
TGTGCCAGCAGCTTTCGGGGACAGGGGGATTATACGCAGTATTTT
>TRBJ1-2|TRBD1|-|TRBV10-3
CAISVTGTNYGYTF
TGTGCCATCAGTGTGACAGGGACCAACTATGGCTACACCTTC
>TRBJ1-4|TRBD1|few|TRBV28
CASSLSGRVGGFTNEKLFF
TGTGCCAGCAGTTTAAGTGGGCGGGTAGGGGGCTTCACTAATGAAAAACTGTTTTTT
>TRBJ2-5|-|-|TRBV14
CASSRRGVWQETQYF
TGTGCCAGCAGCCGCCGCGGGGTTTGGCAAGAGACCCAGTACTTC
>TRBJ2-7|TRBD1|-|TRBV19
CASSPRTGGSSEQYF
TGTGCCAGTAGTCCAAGGACAGGGGGGTCCTCCGAGCAGTACTTC
>TRBJ2-3|-|-|TRBV7-7
CASSNGVNSHTDTQYF
TGTGCTAGCAGCAACGGGGTTAACAGCCACACAGATACGCAGTATTTT
>TRBJ1-3|-|-|TRBV27
CASSFTGGNTIYF
TGTGCCAGCAGTTTCACAGGGGGAAACACCATATATTTT
>TRBJ2-1|-|-|TRBV7-2
CASSQGRDRGNEQFF
TGTGCCAGCAGCCAAGGGCGGGATAGGGGCAATGAGCAGTTCTTC
>TRBJ1-6|-|-|TRBV5-4
CASSLDSSYNSPLHF
TGTGCCAGCAGCTTGGACAGCTCCTATAATTCACCCCTCCACTTT
>TRBJ1-2|-|-|TRBV5-4
CASSPGQYHGYTF
TGTGCCAGCAGCCCTGGGCAGTATCATGGCTACACCTTC
>TRBJ1-2|-|once|TRBV30
CAWRKLGYGYTF
TGTGCCTGGAGGAAACTCGGCTATGGCTACACCTTC
>TRBJ2-2|TRBD2|-|TRBV7-3
CASSPQPLTSGGSFNTGELFF
TGTGCCAGCAGCCCACAACCCCTGACTAGCGGGGGATCTTTCAACACCGGGGAGCTGTTTTTT
>TRBJ2-7|TRBD1|few|TRBV5-4
CASSWGQGDEQYF
TGTGCCAGCAGCTGGGGACAGGGTGACGAGCAGTACTTC
>TRBJ1-1|-|-|TRBV28
CASKVMNTEAFF
TGTGCCAGCAAAGTAATGAACACTGAAGCTTTCTTT
>TRBJ2-5|-|-|TRBV6-1
CASSFGTIQETQYF
TGTGCCAGCAGTTTTGGGACAATCCAAGAGACCCAGTACTTC
>TRBJ2-3|-|-|TRBV5-1
CASSLSNSGDTQYF
TGCGCCAGCAGCTTGTCTAATAGTGGAGATACGCAGTATTTT
>TRBJ2-7|-|-|TRBV7-8
CASSLVDPSGEQYF
TGTGCCAGCAGCTTAGTCGATCCCTCGGGCGAGCAGTACTTC
>TRBJ2-5|TRBD2|-|TRBV5-1
CASSLDGSGGGEETQYF
TGCGCCAGCAGCTTGGACGGTTCCGGGGGGGGCGAAGAGACCCAGTACTTC
>TRBJ2-1|-|once|TRBV5-1
CASMVASGYNEQFF
TGCGCCAGCATGGTGGCCAGCGGGTACAATGAGCAGTTCTTC
>TRBJ1-4|-|-|TRBV18
CASSPRVRATNEKLFF
TGTGCCAGCTCACCCCGGGTCAGGGCAACTAATGAAAAACTGTTTTTT
>TRBJ2-1|-|-|TRBV5-4
CASSPWGSGEQFF
TGTGCCAGCAGCCCCTGGGGGTCAGGTGAGCAGTTCTTC
>TRBJ2-3|-|-|TRBV18
CATIRAGSGTDTQYF
TGTGCCACAATTCGCGCGGGTAGCGGCACAGATACGCAGTATTTT
>TRBJ1-3|-|-|TRBV6-6
CASTNPGNTIYF
TGTGCCAGCACCAACCCTGGAAACACCATATATTTT
>TRBJ1-3|TRBD1|-|TRBV30
CAWQDRAGNTIYF
TGTGCCTGGCAGGACAGGGCCGGAAACACCATATATTTT
>TRBJ2-2|TRBD2|-|TRBV27
CASSVSGTGELFF
TGTGCCAGCAGTGTTAGCGGGACCGGGGAGCTGTTTTTT
>TRBJ1-2|-|-|TRBV19
CASSEAGPVNGYTF
TGTGCCAGTAGCGAGGCAGGGCCCGTCAATGGCTACACCTTC
>TRBJ2-7|-|-|TRBV6-1
CASSEVANSYEQYF
TGTGCCAGCAGTGAAGTTGCGAACTCCTACGAGCAGTACTTC
>TRBJ1-5|-|-|TRBV30
CAWSDGRPLQSAPAF
TGTGCCTGGAGTGACGGTCGACCCCTTCAATCAGCCCCAGCATTT
>TRBJ2-3|-|-|TRBV7-3
CASSLRAGNLDTQYF
TGTGCCAGCAGCTTACGGGCGGGAAATCTTGATACGCAGTATTTT
>TRBJ1-3|-|-|TRBV29-1
CSVEAPQGNTIYF
TGCAGCGTTGAAGCCCCTCAGGGCAACACCATATATTTT
>TRBJ1-1|-|-|TRBV9
CASSVAAGAHTEAFF
TGTGCCAGCAGCGTAGCTGCAGGAGCCCACACTGAAGCTTTCTTT
>TRBJ1-5|-|once|TRBV6-1
CASSDRQDQPQHF
TGTGCCAGCAGTGACCGACAGGATCAGCCCCAGCATTTT
>TRBJ2-5|-|-|TRBV7-2
CASSLARLPEQYF
TGTGCCAGCAGCTTAGCGCGGCTTCCAGAGCAGTACTTC
>TRBJ2-1|-|once|TRBV6-6
CASSYSGTNNEQFF
TGTGCCAGCAGTTACTCGGGTACCAACAATGAGCAGTTCTTC
>TRBJ2-5|TRBD2|-|TRBV5-1
CASRRSGGYQETQYF
TGCGCCAGCAGACGGAGCGGGGGGTACCAAGAGACCCAGTACTTC
>TRBJ2-2|-|-|TRBV7-9
CASSLATTETGELFF
TGTGCCAGCAGCTTAGCGACGACAGAGACCGGGGAGCTGTTTTTT
>TRBJ2-3|TRBD2|-|TRBV5-1
CASSLSGGAGDTQYF
TGCGCCAGCAGCTTGAGCGGGGGGGCCGGTGATACGCAGTATTTT
>TRBJ1-3|-|-|TRBV28
CASSLAGLAGNTIYF
TGTGCCAGCAGTTTGGCGGGGCTGGCTGGAAACACCATATATTTT
>TRBJ2-7|-|-|TRBV10-3
CAISGIQGTRTYEQYF
TGTGCCATCAGTGGGATACAGGGTACAAGGACCTACGAGCAGTACTTC
>TRBJ2-5|TRBD2|-|TRBV7-8
CASSLPGLGGGRYF
TGTGCCAGCAGCTTACCGGGACTAGGGGGGGGAAGGTACTTC
>TRBJ2-7|TRBD1|-|TRBV18
CASSPPGTATYEQYF
TGTGCCAGCTCACCACCGGGGACAGCAACCTACGAGCAGTACTTC
>TRBJ1-2|-|-|TRBV18
CASSPPEGQIYGYTF
TGTGCCAGCTCACCACCGGAGGGGCAGATCTATGGCTACACCTTC